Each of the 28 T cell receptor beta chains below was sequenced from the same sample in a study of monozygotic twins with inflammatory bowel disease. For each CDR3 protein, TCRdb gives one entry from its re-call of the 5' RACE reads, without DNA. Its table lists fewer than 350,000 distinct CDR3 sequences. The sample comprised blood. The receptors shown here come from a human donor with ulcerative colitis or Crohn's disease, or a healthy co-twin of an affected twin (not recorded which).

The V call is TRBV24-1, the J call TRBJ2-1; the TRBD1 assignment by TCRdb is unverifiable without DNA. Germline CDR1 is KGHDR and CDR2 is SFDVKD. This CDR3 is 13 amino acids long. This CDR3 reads CATGDITYNEQFF.

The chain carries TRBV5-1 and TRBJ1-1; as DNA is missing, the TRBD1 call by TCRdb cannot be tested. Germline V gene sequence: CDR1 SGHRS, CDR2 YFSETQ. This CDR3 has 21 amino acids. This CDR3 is CASSLEIRPSGERGLNTEAFF. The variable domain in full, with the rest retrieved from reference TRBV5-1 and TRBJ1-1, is KAGVTQTPRYLIKTRGQQVTLSCSPISGHRSVSWYQQTPGQGLQFLFEYFSETQRNKGNFPGRFSGRQFSNSRSEMNVSTLELGDSALYLCASSLEIRPSGERGLNTEAFFGQGTRLTVV.

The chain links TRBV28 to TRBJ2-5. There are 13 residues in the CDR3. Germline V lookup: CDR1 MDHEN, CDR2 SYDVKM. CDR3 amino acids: CASSRFSQETQYF. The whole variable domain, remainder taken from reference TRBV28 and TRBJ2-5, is DVKVTQSSRYLVKRTGEKVFLECVQDMDHENMFWYRQDPGLGLRLIYFSYDVKMKEKGDIPEGYSVSREKKERFSLILESASTNQTSMYLCASSRFSQETQYFGPGTRLLVL.

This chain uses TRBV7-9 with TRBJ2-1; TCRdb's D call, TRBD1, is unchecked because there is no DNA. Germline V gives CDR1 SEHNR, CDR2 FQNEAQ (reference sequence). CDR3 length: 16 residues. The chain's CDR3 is CASSLPPGSGWRREFF.

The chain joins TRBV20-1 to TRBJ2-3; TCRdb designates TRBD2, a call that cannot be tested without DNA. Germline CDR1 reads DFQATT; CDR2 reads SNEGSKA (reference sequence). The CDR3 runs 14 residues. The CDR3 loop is CSAPLAGGTDTQYF.

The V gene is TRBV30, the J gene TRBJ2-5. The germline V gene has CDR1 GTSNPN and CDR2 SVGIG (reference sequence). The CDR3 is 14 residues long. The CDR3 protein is CALELRTAKETQYF.

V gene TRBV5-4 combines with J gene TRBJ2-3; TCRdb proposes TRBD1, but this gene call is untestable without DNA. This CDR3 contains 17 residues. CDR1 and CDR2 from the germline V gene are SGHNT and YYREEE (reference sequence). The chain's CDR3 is CASRDNRGRDITDTQYF.

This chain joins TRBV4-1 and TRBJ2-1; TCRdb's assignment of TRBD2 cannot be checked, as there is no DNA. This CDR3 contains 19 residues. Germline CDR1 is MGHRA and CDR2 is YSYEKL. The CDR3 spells CASSQDPPTSGGAYNEQFF.

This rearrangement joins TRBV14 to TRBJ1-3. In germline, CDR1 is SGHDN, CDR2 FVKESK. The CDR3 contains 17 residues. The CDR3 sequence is CASSQGLGTSSGNTIYF. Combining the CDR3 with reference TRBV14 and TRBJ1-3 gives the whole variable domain EAGVTQFPSHSVIEKGQTVTLRCDPISGHDNLYWYRRVMGKEIKFLLHFVKESKQDESGMPNNRFLAERTGGTYSTLKVQPAELEDSGVYFCASSQGLGTSSGNTIYFGEGSWLTVV.

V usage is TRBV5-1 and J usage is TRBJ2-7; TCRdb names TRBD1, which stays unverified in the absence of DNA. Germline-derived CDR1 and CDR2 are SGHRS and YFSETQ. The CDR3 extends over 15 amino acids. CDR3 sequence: CASSPGTGMSYEQYF.

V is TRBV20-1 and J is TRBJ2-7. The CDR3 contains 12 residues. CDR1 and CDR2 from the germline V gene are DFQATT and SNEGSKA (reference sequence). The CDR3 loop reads CSARDGTYEQYF.

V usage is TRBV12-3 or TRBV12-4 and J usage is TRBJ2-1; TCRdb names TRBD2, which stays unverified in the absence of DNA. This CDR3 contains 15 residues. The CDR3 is CATRTSGSGGNEQFF.

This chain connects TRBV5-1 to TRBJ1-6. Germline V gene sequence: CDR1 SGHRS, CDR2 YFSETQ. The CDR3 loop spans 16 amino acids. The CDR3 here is CASSFTGGSYNSPLHF. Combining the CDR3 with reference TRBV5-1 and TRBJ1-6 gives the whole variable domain KAGVTQTPRYLIKTRGQQVTLSCSPISGHRSVSWYQQTPGQGLQFLFEYFSETQRNKGNFPGRFSGRQFSNSRSEMNVSTLELGDSALYLCASSFTGGSYNSPLHFGNGTRLTVT.

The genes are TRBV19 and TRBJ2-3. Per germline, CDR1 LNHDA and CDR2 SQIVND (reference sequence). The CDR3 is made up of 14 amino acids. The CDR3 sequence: CASSIRSFTDTQYF.

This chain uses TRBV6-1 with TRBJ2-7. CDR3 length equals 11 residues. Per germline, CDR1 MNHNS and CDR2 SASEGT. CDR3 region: CASSENPEQYF.

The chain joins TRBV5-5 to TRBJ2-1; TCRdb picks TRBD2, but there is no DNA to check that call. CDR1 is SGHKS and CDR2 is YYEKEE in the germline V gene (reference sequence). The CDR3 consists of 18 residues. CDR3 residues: CASSLVSSRTGSYNEQFF.

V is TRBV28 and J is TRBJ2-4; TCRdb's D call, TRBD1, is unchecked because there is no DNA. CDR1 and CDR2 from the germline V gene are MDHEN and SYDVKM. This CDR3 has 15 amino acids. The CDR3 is CASSETGVSKNIQYF.

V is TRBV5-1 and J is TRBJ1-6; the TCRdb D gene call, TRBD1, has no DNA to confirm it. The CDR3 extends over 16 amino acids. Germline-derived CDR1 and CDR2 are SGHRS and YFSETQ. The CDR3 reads CASSRGGGTDNSPLHF.

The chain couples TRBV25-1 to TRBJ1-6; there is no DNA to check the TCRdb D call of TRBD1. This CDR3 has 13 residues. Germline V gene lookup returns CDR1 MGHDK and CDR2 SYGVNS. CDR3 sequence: CASRDQGNSPLHF.

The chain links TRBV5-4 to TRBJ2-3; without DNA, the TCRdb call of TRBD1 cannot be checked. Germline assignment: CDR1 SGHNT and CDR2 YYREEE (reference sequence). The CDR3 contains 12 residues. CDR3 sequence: CASTRQGDTQYF.

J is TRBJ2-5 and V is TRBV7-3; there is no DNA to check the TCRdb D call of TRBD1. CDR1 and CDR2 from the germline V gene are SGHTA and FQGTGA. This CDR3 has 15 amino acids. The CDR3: CASSLNSGQQETQYF.

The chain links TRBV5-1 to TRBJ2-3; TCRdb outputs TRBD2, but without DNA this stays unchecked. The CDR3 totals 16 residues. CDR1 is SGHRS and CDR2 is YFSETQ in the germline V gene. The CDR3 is CASSPVTSGSTDTQYF.

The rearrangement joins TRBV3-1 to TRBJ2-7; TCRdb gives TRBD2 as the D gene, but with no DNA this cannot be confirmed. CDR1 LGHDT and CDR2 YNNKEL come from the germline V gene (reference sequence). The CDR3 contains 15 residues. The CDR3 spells CASSQGRDGVYEQYF.

CDR3 amino acids: CASSQTGGEQYF. This chain connects TRBV4-1 to TRBJ2-7; TCRdb returns TRBD1, unconfirmable since there is no DNA. CDR1 and CDR2 from the germline V gene are MGHRA and YSYEKL. There are 12 residues in the CDR3.

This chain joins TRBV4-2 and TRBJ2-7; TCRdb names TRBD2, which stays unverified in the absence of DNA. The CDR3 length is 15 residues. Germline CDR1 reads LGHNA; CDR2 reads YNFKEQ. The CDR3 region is CASSHPGTSSYEQYF.

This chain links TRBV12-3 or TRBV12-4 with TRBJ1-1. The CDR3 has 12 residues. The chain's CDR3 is CASSFLGTEAFF.

The chain's CDR3 is CASSQPLGGEETQYF. The V call is TRBV3-1, the J call TRBJ2-5; checking the TCRdb D call of TRBD2 is not possible without DNA. Germline V lookup: CDR1 LGHDT, CDR2 YNNKEL (reference sequence). The CDR3 loop spans 15 amino acids.

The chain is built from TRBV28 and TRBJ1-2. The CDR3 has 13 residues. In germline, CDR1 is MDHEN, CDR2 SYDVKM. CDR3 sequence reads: CASNGPANYGYTF.